This T cell receptor beta chain was identified during a study of radiotherapy plus CTLA-4 blockade in lung cancer. Sequenced by immunoSEQ multiplex PCR; TCRdb stores in-frame clones only, minus some. This table holds 45,000 to 60,000 clones, 79% found once. The CDR3 is 15 residues long. Trimming took 7 bases from V and 0 from J; bases not matched to a gene: 4. The germline V gene encodes CDR1 MNHNY and CDR2 SVGAGI (reference sequence). The TCR sequence derives from a human donor with non-small cell lung cancer who had a complete response to radiotherapy plus ipilimumab. The sample was peripheral blood, taken from a patient treated with radiotherapy plus ipilimumab. This rearrangement joins TRBV6-6 to TRBJ1-5; 9 bases are a match to TRBD1. Here the CDR3 reads CASKGQGDSNQPQHF. The CDR3 region has the DNA TGTGCCAGCAAGGGACAGGGCGATAGCAATCAGCCCCAGCATTTT.